The 12 T cell receptor beta chains reported below all come from one sample, sequenced in a study of CD8+ T cells in alopecia areata. The treatment: oral pan-JAK inhibitor, 5-10 mg twice daily. It was cDNA, reverse transcribed from extracted RNA, that served as the sequencing template. Repertoires were generated with immunoSEQ multiplex PCR, while TCRdb's copy carries only in-frame clones and drops some. The repertoire holds more than 200,000 clones, approximately 67% seen once, with about 1.2% in the top ten. This sample comprised CD4+ T cells sorted from blood, obtained at week 44, from a patient treated with tofacitinib. The receptors come from a human donor with alopecia areata.

This clone was observed a few times. The chain carries TRBV29-1 and TRBJ1-1; maybe TRBD1 (5 bases). This CDR3 contains 15 residues. Trimming removed 4 bases from V and 6 bases from J, with 21 bases in between. CDR1 and CDR2 from the germline V gene are SQVTM and ANQGSEA. CDR3 sequence reads: CSVVPTFGGEAEAFF. The DNA of the CDR3 is TGCAGCGTTGTTCCAACCTTCGGGGGGGAGGCTGAAGCTTTCTTT.

Only one count was recorded for this clone. This chain uses TRBV5-1 with TRBJ1-1, with TRBD1 as a possible D gene (5 bases). The CDR3 loop spans 15 amino acids. From germline, CDR1 is SGHRS and CDR2 YFSETQ. Between the trimmed V and J ends, which lost 4 bases and 5 bases, there was a span of 18 bases. The CDR3 region is CASSPTGVRGTEAFF. The CDR3 region has the DNA TGCGCCAGCAGCCCCACGGGGGTACGGGGGACTGAAGCTTTCTTT.

In its sample, this clone was seen a few times. V gene TRBV30 combines with J gene TRBJ2-5; D is perhaps TRBD1 or TRBD2 (5 bases each). The CDR3 covers 13 residues. V lost 1 base, J lost 2 bases, and 8 bases lay in between. In germline, CDR1 is GTSNPN, CDR2 SVGIG (reference sequence). CDR3 sequence (DNA): TGTGCCTGGAGTGGGGGACCACAAGAGACCCAGTACTTC. Protein sequence: CAWSGGPQETQYF.

This chain joins TRBV5-1 and TRBJ1-2; 8 nucleotides agree with TRBD1. V trimming: 7 bases; J trimming: 6 bases; junction bases outside the gene matches: 8. This CDR3 region has 13 residues. CDR1 and CDR2 from the germline V gene are SGHRS and YFSETQ. In DNA, the CDR3 is TGCGCCAGCCGGACAGGGACTACGGATGGCTACACCTTC. Translating gives CASRTGTTDGYTF.

The genes are TRBV5-1 and TRBJ1-1, with 8 bases lining up with TRBD1. Trimming at V came to 4 bases and at J to 4 bases, leaving 3 bases not matched to a gene. CDR1 and CDR2 from the germline V gene are SGHRS and YFSETQ. There are 13 residues in the CDR3. The CDR3 DNA sequence: TGCGCCAGCAGCCCAGACAGGGGCACTGAAGCTTTCTTT. It codes for CASSPDRGTEAFF.

This clone occurred a few times. The genes are TRBV29-1 and TRBJ1-1; D is perhaps TRBD1 (5 bases). Germline lookup yields CDR1 SQVTM and CDR2 ANQGSEA. Trimming took off 7 bases at V and 1 base at J, with 16 bases between the two ends. The CDR3 is 14 residues long. CDR3 DNA: TGCAGCGCCGCCCAGCAGGGTAGGAACACTGAAGCTTTCTTT. Its translation: CSAAQQGRNTEAFF. Full variable domain (outside the CDR3, taken from reference TRBV29-1 and TRBJ1-1): SAVISQKPSRDICQRGTSLTIQCQVDSQVTMMFWYRQQPGQSLTLIATANQGSEATYESGFVIDKFPISRPNLTFSTLTVSNMSPEDSSIYLCSAAQQGRNTEAFFGQGTRLTVV.

The chain uses TRBV2 and TRBJ1-2; D remains unclear. Germline values: CDR1 SNHLY, CDR2 FYNNEI. Deletions cut 4 bases from V and 1 base from J, with 10 bases between. The CDR3 consists of 14 residues. CDR3 protein: CASSGAAHNYGYTF. DNA for the CDR3: TGTGCCAGCAGTGGGGCAGCCCATAACTATGGCTACACCTTC.

The chain is built from TRBV10-3 and TRBJ2-3; unclear D gene. The CDR3 covers 13 residues. The V end was cut by 0 bases, the J end by 5 bases, with 6 bases between. Germline V gives CDR1 ENHRY, CDR2 SYGVKD. The DNA of the CDR3 is TGTGCCATCAGTGAGTCGGCCATAGATACGCAGTATTTT. This sequence encodes CAISESAIDTQYF.

V usage is TRBV28 and J usage is TRBJ2-7; 7 bases map to TRBD1. V dropped 4 bases and J dropped 0; count of bases not matched to a gene: 6. The CDR3 runs 15 residues. Germline loops: CDR1 MDHEN, CDR2 SYDVKM. The CDR3 region is CASSSGQTHSYEQYF. In nucleotides, the CDR3 is TGTGCCAGCAGTTCGGGACAGACTCACTCCTACGAGCAGTACTTC.

The chain carries TRBV5-6 and TRBJ2-2; D is uncertain. Looked up from germline, CDR1 is SGHDT and CDR2 is YYEEEE. V shed 1 base and J shed 5 bases, with 9 bases lying between them. The CDR3 runs 14 residues. As DNA, the CDR3 is TGTGCCAGCAGCTTGACTTGGGAAACCGGGGAGCTGTTTTTT. Translating it yields CASSLTWETGELFF.

This clone was seen more than once but under ten times. This sequence joins TRBV2 and TRBJ2-7, with 7 bases identical to TRBD2. The germline gives CDR1 SNHLY, CDR2 FYNNEI. Germline trimming cut 6 bases from V and 7 bases from J; bases unmatched to any gene: 9. This CDR3 is built from 13 residues. The CDR3 sequence is CASRRGGSWEQYF. The CDR3 DNA is TGTGCCAGCAGACGCGGGGGTTCGTGGGAGCAGTACTTC.

There are a few counts of this clone. The rearrangement links TRBV29-1 to TRBJ1-2, with a possible D match to TRBD1 (5 bases). The germline gives CDR1 SQVTM, CDR2 ANQGSEA. The CDR3 extends over 13 amino acids. Trimming pared 3 bases from V and 4 bases from J, leaving 12 bases between. This chain's CDR3 is CSVDVRDLYGYTF. The DNA of the CDR3 is TGCAGCGTTGACGTCAGGGACCTCTATGGCTACACCTTC.